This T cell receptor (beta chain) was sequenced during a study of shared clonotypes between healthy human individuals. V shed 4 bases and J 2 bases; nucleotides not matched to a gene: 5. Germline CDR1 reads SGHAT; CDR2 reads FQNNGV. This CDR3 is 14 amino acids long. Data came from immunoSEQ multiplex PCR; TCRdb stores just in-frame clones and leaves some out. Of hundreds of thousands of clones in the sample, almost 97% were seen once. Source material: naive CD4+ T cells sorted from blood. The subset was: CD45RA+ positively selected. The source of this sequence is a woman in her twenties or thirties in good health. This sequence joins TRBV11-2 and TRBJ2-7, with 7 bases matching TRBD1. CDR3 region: CASSSHRGTYEQYF. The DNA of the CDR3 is TGTGCCAGCAGCTCCCACAGGGGAACCTACGAGCAGTACTTC.